These 14 T cell receptor beta chains were all obtained from the same sample, sequenced in a study of cytomegalovirus exposure and HLA in healthy donors. Both 60 Vbeta primers and 13 Jbeta primers went into the PCR. The method was immunoSEQ multiplex PCR; TCRdb's version includes in-frame clones alone and lacks a portion of them. Among 100,000 to 150,000 clones listed, roughly 80% were seen once. Sequencing input: PBMCs. The receptor source for this set is a man aged 18 to 35 in good health and CMV-seronegative.

This sequence joins TRBV5-1 and TRBJ1-2, with 9 bases aligning to TRBD1. This CDR3 is 13 amino acids long. Germline V gene lookup returns CDR1 SGHRS and CDR2 YFSETQ. With V trimmed by 2 bases and J by 5 bases, 1 base remained unmatched. In DNA form, the CDR3 reads TGCGCCAGCAGCTTCGGACAGGGGTATGGCTACACCTTC. Encoded protein: CASSFGQGYGYTF.

This clone was counted a few times. This chain links TRBV6-1 with TRBJ1-6, with D perhaps matching TRBD1 (5 bases). Germline V gene sequence: CDR1 MNHNS, CDR2 SASEGT. This CDR3 is built from 17 residues. Trimming removed 1 base at V and 0 bases at J, with 10 bases between. CDR3 loop: CASSEVGHSSYNSPLHF. DNA for the CDR3: TGTGCCAGCAGTGAAGTAGGACACAGCTCCTATAATTCACCCCTCCACTTT.

The chain carries TRBV5-4 and TRBJ2-5; TRBD1 agrees at 7 bases. CDR1 and CDR2 (germline): SGHNT, YYREEE (reference sequence). CDR3 size: 15 residues. The V and J ends lost 2 bases and 1 base, in that order; junction bases with no gene match: 5. In nucleotides, the CDR3 is TGTGCCAGCAGCTTTAGCCAGGGGGTCCAAGAGACCCAGTACTTC. Residues: CASSFSQGVQETQYF.

The rearrangement links TRBV5-4 to TRBJ2-2; TRBD2 agrees at 8 bases. The CDR3 covers 15 residues. Per the germline V gene, CDR1 is SGHNT and CDR2 is YYREEE (reference sequence). The junction had 5 bases not matched to a gene; V was cut back by 4 bases and J by 3 bases. In DNA form, the CDR3 reads TGTGCCAGCAGCCCTGCGGGGGGCGACACCGGGGAGCTGTTTTTT. Protein sequence: CASSPAGGDTGELFF.

This clone was seen a handful of times. The rearrangement uses TRBV27 and TRBJ2-3, with D possibly matching TRBD2 (6 bases). The CDR3 is 12 amino acids. In germline, CDR1 is MNHEY, CDR2 SMNVEV (reference sequence). The germline V and J ends were trimmed by 8 bases and 6 bases, with 12 bases remaining between them. The CDR3 here is CASGGRGDTQYF. CDR3 bases: TGTGCCAGCGGGGGTCGGGGGGATACGCAGTATTTT.

This clone showed up just a few times. The V gene is TRBV7-8, the J gene TRBJ1-6; 9 positions match TRBD1. The CDR3 runs to 16 residues. Germline V gene data show CDR1 as SGHVS and CDR2 as FQNEAQ. The trim removed 1 base at V and 7 bases at J, leaving 5 bases unmatched. The CDR3 protein is CASSLGGQGINSPLHF. The CDR3 nucleotides are TGTGCCAGCAGCTTAGGTGGACAGGGGATCAATTCACCCCTCCACTTT.

The chain has TRBV7-3 and TRBJ2-7, with D possibly TRBD2 on 7 matching bases. Trimming stripped 5 bases from V and 4 bases from J, with 21 bases between. Germline CDR1 SGHTA, CDR2 FQGTGA. This CDR3 is 16 amino acids long. CDR3 in amino acids: CASSPTSGEGLYEQYF. The CDR3 nucleotides are TGTGCCAGCAGCCCTACTTCAGGGGAGGGGTTGTACGAGCAGTACTTC.

V usage is TRBV7-9 and J usage is TRBJ2-6, with D tentatively TRBD1 (5 bases). V was shortened by 5 bases and J by 0 bases, with 11 bases between the two germline ends. This CDR3 is built from 16 residues. The V gene's germline CDR1 is SEHNR and CDR2 FQNEAQ (reference sequence). In nucleotides, the CDR3 is TGTGCCAGCAGCATTGACAGACCCTCTGGGGCCAACGTCCTGACTTTC. The encoded protein is CASSIDRPSGANVLTF.

This clone was counted once. V is TRBV14 and J is TRBJ2-1, with D possibly TRBD1 on 6 matching bases. Germline V gives CDR1 SGHDN, CDR2 FVKESK. The CDR3 length is 16 residues. The germline V and J ends were trimmed by 4 bases and 2 bases, with 15 bases remaining between them. The CDR3 DNA reads TGTGCCAGCAGCCTAGGGGGAAACCTCCCCTACAATGAGCAGTTCTTC. It encodes CASSLGGNLPYNEQFF.

This clone was counted a single time. The J gene is TRBJ2-1, the V gene TRBV6-5; weak D call: TRBD2 (6 bases). CDR1 MNHEY and CDR2 SVGAGI come from the germline V gene. V was clipped by 0 bases and J by 8 bases, with 11 bases between them. The CDR3 runs to 14 residues. The CDR3 here is CASSYSLLAYEQFF. The CDR3 DNA reads as TGTGCCAGCAGTTACTCCCTCCTAGCGTATGAGCAGTTCTTC.

This CDR3 is CASSLASPGEQYF. Written as DNA, the CDR3 is TGTGCCAGCAGCTTGGCTAGCCCGGGCGAGCAGTACTTC. The genes are TRBV7-8 and TRBJ2-7; D is perhaps TRBD2 (5 bases). V was pared by 3 bases and J by 6 bases, with 12 bases between. The CDR3 totals 13 residues. The germline V gene encodes CDR1 SGHVS and CDR2 FQNEAQ.

The chain joins TRBV27 to TRBJ1-1; D gene uncertain. CDR3 size: 13 residues. V lost 2 bases to trimming and J lost 7 bases, with 11 bases between them. The germline V gene has CDR1 MNHEY and CDR2 SMNVEV (reference sequence). The CDR3 DNA reads as TGTGCCAGCAGTTTAAGAAACAACCATGAAGCTTTCTTT. Translated: CASSLRNNHEAFF.

The rearrangement joins TRBV7-2 to TRBJ2-7, with D unresolved. CDR1 is SGHTA and CDR2 is FQGNSA in the germline V gene. The CDR3 loop spans 13 amino acids. Trimming pared 4 bases from V and 7 bases from J, leaving 14 bases between. The CDR3 region is CASSSPNPGEQYF. The CDR3 bases are TGTGCCAGCAGCTCGCCCAACCCAGGTGAGCAGTACTTC.

V usage is TRBV27 and J usage is TRBJ1-5, with D possibly TRBD1 on 6 matching bases. The germline V gene has CDR1 MNHEY and CDR2 SMNVEV (reference sequence). The CDR3 is 14 residues long. V lost 5 bases to trimming and J lost 4 bases, with 12 bases between them. The CDR3: CASSVTQGNQPQHF. Here the CDR3 DNA reads TGTGCCAGCAGTGTCACCCAGGGGAATCAGCCCCAGCATTTT.